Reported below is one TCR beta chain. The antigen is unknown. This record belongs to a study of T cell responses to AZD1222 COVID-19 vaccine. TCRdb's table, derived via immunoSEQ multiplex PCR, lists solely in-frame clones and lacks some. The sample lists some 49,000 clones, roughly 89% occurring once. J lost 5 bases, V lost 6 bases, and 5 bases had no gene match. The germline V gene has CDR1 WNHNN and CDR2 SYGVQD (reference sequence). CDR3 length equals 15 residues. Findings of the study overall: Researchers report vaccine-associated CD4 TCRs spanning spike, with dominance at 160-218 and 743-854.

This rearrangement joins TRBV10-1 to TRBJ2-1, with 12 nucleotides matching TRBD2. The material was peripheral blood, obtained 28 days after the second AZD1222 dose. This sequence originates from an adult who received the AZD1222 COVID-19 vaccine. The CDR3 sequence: CASSQLAGGHNEQFF. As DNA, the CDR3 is TGCGCCAGCAGCCAACTAGCGGGGGGACACAATGAGCAGTTCTTC.